This T cell receptor (beta chain) is drawn from a study of T cell responses to AZD1222 COVID-19 vaccine. Study information: Some second doses came at about 4 weeks and others at about 12 weeks; these were pooled.

V shed 2 bases and J shed 8 bases, with 6 bases lying between them. CDR3 length: 11 amino acids. Per germline, CDR1 GTSNPN and CDR2 SVGIG (reference sequence). TCRdb's copy holds only in-frame clones and misses some; the assay was immunoSEQ multiplex PCR. The table shows 150,000 to 200,000 clones, with around 90% occurring only once. As for this clone: Antigen: not known.

Study-wide points: Baseline testing showed seropositivity in only five to seven AZD1222 recipients. Clonal diversity was possibly underestimated, and the donors were mostly white British, with more females. Nearly half of unique spike-specific TCRs reportedly avoided B.1.351 and B.1.1.7 mutated regions.

This clonotype was obtained from an adult in good health. Specimen: peripheral blood, collected on day 0 of AZD1222 vaccination. This chain joins TRBV30 and TRBJ1-4; D unresolved. CDR3 nucleotides: TGTGCCTGGAGTTCCCGGGAAAAACTGTTTTTT. Residues: CAWSSREKLFF.